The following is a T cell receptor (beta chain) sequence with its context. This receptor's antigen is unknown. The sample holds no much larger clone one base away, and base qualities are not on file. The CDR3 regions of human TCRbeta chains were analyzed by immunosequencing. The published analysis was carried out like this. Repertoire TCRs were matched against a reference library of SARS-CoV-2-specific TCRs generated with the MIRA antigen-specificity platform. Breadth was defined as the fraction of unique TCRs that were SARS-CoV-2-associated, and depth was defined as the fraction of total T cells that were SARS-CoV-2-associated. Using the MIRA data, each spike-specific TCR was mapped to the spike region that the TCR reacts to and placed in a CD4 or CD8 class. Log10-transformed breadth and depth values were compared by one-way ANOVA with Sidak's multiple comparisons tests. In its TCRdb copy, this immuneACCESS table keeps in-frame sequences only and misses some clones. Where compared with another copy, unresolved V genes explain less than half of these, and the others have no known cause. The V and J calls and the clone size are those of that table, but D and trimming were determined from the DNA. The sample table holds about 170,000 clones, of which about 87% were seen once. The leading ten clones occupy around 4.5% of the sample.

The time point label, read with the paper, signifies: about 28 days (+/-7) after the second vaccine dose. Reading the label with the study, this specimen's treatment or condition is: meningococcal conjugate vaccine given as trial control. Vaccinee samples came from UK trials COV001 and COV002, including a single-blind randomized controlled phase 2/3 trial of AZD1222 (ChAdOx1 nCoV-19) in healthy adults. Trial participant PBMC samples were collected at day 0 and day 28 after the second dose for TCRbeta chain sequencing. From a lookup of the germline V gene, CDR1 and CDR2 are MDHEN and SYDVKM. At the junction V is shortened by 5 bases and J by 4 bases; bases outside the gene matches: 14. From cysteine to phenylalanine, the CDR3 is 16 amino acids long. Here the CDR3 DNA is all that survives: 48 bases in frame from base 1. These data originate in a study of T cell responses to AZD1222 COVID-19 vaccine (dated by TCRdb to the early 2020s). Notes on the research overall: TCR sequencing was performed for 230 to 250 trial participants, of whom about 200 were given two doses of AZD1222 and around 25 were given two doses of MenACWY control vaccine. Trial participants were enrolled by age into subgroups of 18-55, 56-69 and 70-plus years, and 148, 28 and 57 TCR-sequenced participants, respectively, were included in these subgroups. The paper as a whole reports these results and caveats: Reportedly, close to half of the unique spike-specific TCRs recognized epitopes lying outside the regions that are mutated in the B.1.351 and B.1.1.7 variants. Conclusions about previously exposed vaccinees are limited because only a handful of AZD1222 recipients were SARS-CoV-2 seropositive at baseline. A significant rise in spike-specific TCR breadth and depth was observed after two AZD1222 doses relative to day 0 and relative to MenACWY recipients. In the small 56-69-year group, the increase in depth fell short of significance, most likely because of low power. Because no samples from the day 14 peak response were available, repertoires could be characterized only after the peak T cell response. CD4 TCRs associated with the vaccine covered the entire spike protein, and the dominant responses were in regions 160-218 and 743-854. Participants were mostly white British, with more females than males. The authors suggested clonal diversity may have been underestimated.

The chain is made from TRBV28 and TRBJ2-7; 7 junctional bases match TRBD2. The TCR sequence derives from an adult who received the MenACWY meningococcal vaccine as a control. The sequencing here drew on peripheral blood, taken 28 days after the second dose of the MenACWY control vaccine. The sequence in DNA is TGTGCCAGCAGTCCTCCTAATGGGGGAGGGCGATACGAGCAGTACTTC. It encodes CASSPPNGGGRYEQYF.